A selection of T cell receptor beta chains follows, all from one sample in a study of cytomegalovirus exposure and HLA in healthy donors. Using immunoSEQ multiplex PCR, the repertoire was profiled, and TCRdb retains in-frame clones only, with some absent. Of about 190,000 clones in the sample, about 80% were seen once. Sequenced material: PBMCs. These receptors all come from a woman under 30 in good health and CMV-seropositive. CDR3s include the opening cysteine and the closing phenylalanine or tryptophan. Fields, in order: V gene, J gene, D gene, clone size, CDR3 DNA, CDR3 protein. The D gene is left open where the match is weak. Only some rows state a clone size, as once, few, many or a class for expanded clones.

TRBV4-1,TRBJ2-4,-,-,TGCGCCAGCAGCCAATTAGGGGTAGGGATTCAGTACTTC,CASSQLGVGIQYF
TRBV5-4,TRBJ2-2,-,-,TGTGCCAGCAGCCTGGGACCCGGAGGGACCGGGGAGCTGTTTTTT,CASSLGPGGTGELFF
TRBV28,TRBJ1-4,-,-,TGTGCCAGCAGTTCCCCTGGGGCGGGGGATAATGAAAAACTGTTTTTT,CASSSPGAGDNEKLFF
TRBV11-3,TRBJ1-5,TRBD1,-,TGTGCCAGCAGCAGGGACAGGGGCGGACATCAGCCCCAGCATTTT,CASSRDRGGHQPQHF
TRBV5-6,TRBJ1-5,TRBD1,-,TGTGCCAGCAGCTTCGCCGGGACAGGGGGACAGCCCCAGCATTTT,CASSFAGTGGQPQHF
TRBV9,TRBJ2-7,-,-,TGTGCCAGCAGCACGCACACGGAGGGCGAGCAGTACTTC,CASSTHTEGEQYF
TRBV18,TRBJ2-7,TRBD2,-,TGTGCCAGCTCACGGGTCGGGGAAGACGGGACTAGAAGCCTCGAGCAGTACTTC,CASSRVGEDGTRSLEQYF
TRBV2,TRBJ1-6,TRBD1,-,TGTGCCAGCAGTGGGGACAGAAATTCACCCCTCCACTTT,CASSGDRNSPLHF
TRBV9,TRBJ1-2,-,once,TGTGCCAGCAGGGACATGGTCTATGGCTACACCTTC,CASRDMVYGYTF
TRBV2,TRBJ2-5,-,-,TGTGCCAGCAGGGAACAGAGGGAGACCCAGTACTTC,CASREQRETQYF
TRBV5-4,TRBJ1-1,-,-,TGTGCCAGCAGTTTACAGGGTGCGGCTGAAGCTTTCTTT,CASSLQGAAEAFF
TRBV15,TRBJ2-7,-,-,TGTGCCACCAGCAGGATAAGACAAGTCCTAGGGGGCTCCTACGAGCAGTACTTC,CATSRIRQVLGGSYEQYF
TRBV5-1,TRBJ2-7,TRBD1,few,TGCGCCAGCAGCTTGGAGGGGGCTTACGAGCAGTACTTC,CASSLEGAYEQYF
TRBV2,TRBJ2-5,-,once,TGTGCCAGCAGTGCGTATGGAAGGGGGGGTGAGACCCAGTACTTC,CASSAYGRGGETQYF
TRBV4-2,TRBJ2-1,TRBD2,-,TGTGCCAGCAGCCAACCGGGACTAGCGGGAGAAAATGAGCAGTTCTTC,CASSQPGLAGENEQFF
TRBV7-9,TRBJ1-4,TRBD1,-,TGTGCCAGCAGCCCGCCCAGGGGGTCGGCGGAACTGTTTTTT,CASSPPRGSAELFF
TRBV6-5,TRBJ2-2,-,-,TGTGCCAGCAATGACAGAAACACCGGGGAGCTGTTTTTT,CASNDRNTGELFF
TRBV27,TRBJ2-1,-,once,TGTGCCAGCAGTTTAACCGCCAGCTCCTACAATGAGCAGTTCTTC,CASSLTASSYNEQFF
TRBV20-1,TRBJ2-1,-,-,TGCAGTGCTGGAGCTTTTGAGCAGTTCTTC,CSAGAFEQFF
TRBV7-2,TRBJ2-1,TRBD2,once,TGTGCCAGCAGCTTAAACCCCGGACTAGCCAGTGCCAATGAGCAGTTCTTC,CASSLNPGLASANEQFF
TRBV18,TRBJ2-1,TRBD2,once,TGTGCCAGCTCACCACTGCCTCTAGCGGGGGGGCCCCCAGAGTTCTTC,CASSPLPLAGGPPEFF
TRBV27,TRBJ2-7,TRBD2,once,TGTGCCAGCAGCGGGGGACTAGCTTCCTACGAGCAGTACTTC,CASSGGLASYEQYF
TRBV6-6,TRBJ2-5,TRBD2,-,TGTGCCAGCAGTTATCCCCCAGCGGGACAAGAGACCCAGTACTTC,CASSYPPAGQETQYF
TRBV6-1,TRBJ1-5,-,-,TGTGCCAGCAGTGACGCGGGGTTGAGCAATCAGCCCCAGCATTTT,CASSDAGLSNQPQHF
TRBV10-1,TRBJ2-7,-,few,TGCGCCAGCAGTGACCATGGCGGCTCCTACGAGCAGTACTTC,CASSDHGGSYEQYF
TRBV7-3,TRBJ1-5,TRBD1,once,TGTGCCAGCAGCCGGGACAGGGCCCAGCCCCAGCATTTT,CASSRDRAQPQHF
TRBV6-1,TRBJ2-7,-,-,TGTGCCAGCAGTGACTACGTCGCAGGGGGGATTTCGTCCGAGCAGTACTTC,CASSDYVAGGISSEQYF
TRBV5-1,TRBJ2-5,-,-,TGCGCCTCCACTCGGGGGATCCAAGAGACCCAGTACTTC,CASTRGIQETQYF
TRBV19,TRBJ1-1,-,-,TGTGCCAGTAGTCCCCGACAGGTATCAGGCACTGAAGCTTTCTTT,CASSPRQVSGTEAFF
TRBV5-1,TRBJ2-3,-,-,TGCGCCAGCAGCTTGTCAAGTAGCTGGGGCACAGATACGCAGTATTTT,CASSLSSSWGTDTQYF
TRBV7-9,TRBJ1-1,-,-,TGTGCCAGCAGCGGACAGAAGAACACTGAAGCTTTCTTT,CASSGQKNTEAFF
TRBV5-1,TRBJ2-1,-,-,TGCGCCAGCAGTTCGCACGGACAGTACAATGAGCAGTTCTTC,CASSSHGQYNEQFF
TRBV6-1,TRBJ1-1,-,-,TGTGCCAGCAGTGAAATGCCCAACCGACAGTTCCCCCCGAACACTGAAGCTTTCTTT,CASSEMPNRQFPPNTEAFF
TRBV6-1,TRBJ1-5,-,-,TGTGCCAGCAGTGAAGGGGAGACGATGCCCCAGCATTTT,CASSEGETMPQHF
TRBV5-1,TRBJ1-1,TRBD1,-,TGCGCCAGCAGCTTGGCCGGGACAGGGAACACTGAAGCTTTCTTT,CASSLAGTGNTEAFF
TRBV6-1,TRBJ2-7,TRBD1,-,TGTGCCAGCAGTGAAGGAGCGGGACAGGGACCCTACGAGCAGTACTTC,CASSEGAGQGPYEQYF
TRBV4-1,TRBJ1-6,-,-,TGCGCCAGCAGCCAAGATCGACAGTCCCCTACAGCCCTCCACTTT,CASSQDRQSPTALHF
TRBV7-4,TRBJ1-4,TRBD1,-,TGTGCCAGCAGCATGCGCGGGACAGGGGATGAAAAACTGTTTTTT,CASSMRGTGDEKLFF
TRBV10-2,TRBJ2-5,-,-,TGCGCCAGCAGAAGCGGGGAGACCCAGTACTTC,CASRSGETQYF
TRBV4-2,TRBJ1-2,TRBD1,few,TGTGCCAGCAGTCCAGGGGGACAGAGCTATGGCTACACCTTC,CASSPGGQSYGYTF
TRBV5-1,TRBJ2-3,-,-,TGCGCCAGCAGCTTGCCGCGTACGGCAGATACGCAGTATTTT,CASSLPRTADTQYF
TRBV7-3,TRBJ2-1,TRBD2,-,TGTGCCAGCAGCCCCCGGGGGGGCAGATACAATGAGCAGTTCTTC,CASSPRGGRYNEQFF
TRBV5-4,TRBJ2-7,-,once,TGTGCCAGCAGCCCCCGGGGTCCAGAAGCCTACGAGCAGTACTTC,CASSPRGPEAYEQYF
TRBV20-1,TRBJ2-5,-,-,TGCAGTGCTAGCGGGAAAGAGACCCAGTACTTC,CSASGKETQYF
TRBV5-1,TRBJ1-2,TRBD1,-,TGCGCCAGCAGCGTGACAGGGGGCATCTATGGCTACACCTTC,CASSVTGGIYGYTF
TRBV5-1,TRBJ1-4,TRBD1,few,TGCGCCAGCAGCTCCGGGACAGGGTTAGAAGGGGAAAAACTGTTTTTT,CASSSGTGLEGEKLFF
TRBV5-6,TRBJ2-3,TRBD1,-,TGTGCCAGCAGCTTAAGAGGGGGCTCCACAGATACGCAGTATTTT,CASSLRGGSTDTQYF
TRBV19,TRBJ2-2,-,-,TGTGCCAGTAGTATAGCCCTAAACCGACTCGCCGGGGAGCTGTTTTTT,CASSIALNRLAGELFF
TRBV7-3,TRBJ1-1,TRBD1,-,TGTGCCAGCAGTAAGGAGGGGGCGTTTGGTGAAGCTTTCTTT,CASSKEGAFGEAFF
TRBV2,TRBJ1-2,TRBD1,-,TGTGCCAGCAGGGCAGGGGGCAACGGCTACACCTTC,CASRAGGNGYTF